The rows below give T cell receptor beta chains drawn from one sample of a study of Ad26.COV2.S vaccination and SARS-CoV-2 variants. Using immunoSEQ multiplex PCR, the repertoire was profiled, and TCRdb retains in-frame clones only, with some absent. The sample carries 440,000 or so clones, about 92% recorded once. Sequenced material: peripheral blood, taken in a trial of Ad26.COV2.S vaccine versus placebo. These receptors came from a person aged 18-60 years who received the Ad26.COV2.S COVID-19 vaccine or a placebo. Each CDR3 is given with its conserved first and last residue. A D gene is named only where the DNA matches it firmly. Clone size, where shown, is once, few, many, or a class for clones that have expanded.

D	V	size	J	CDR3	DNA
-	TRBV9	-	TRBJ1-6	CASSDTGPYNSPLHF	TGTGCCAGCAGCGATACAGGGCCCTATAATTCACCCCTCCACTTT
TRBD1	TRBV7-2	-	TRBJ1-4	CASGDRGAEKLFF	TGTGCCAGCGGAGACAGGGGCGCCGAAAAACTGTTTTTT
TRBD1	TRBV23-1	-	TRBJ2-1	CASSPPRGPRRGSSFF	TGCGCCAGCAGTCCCCCGAGGGGGCCGAGACGGGGATCTTCGTTCTTC
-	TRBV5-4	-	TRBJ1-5	CASSLGALPNQPQHF	TGTGCCAGCAGCTTGGGAGCCCTACCCAATCAGCCCCAGCATTTT
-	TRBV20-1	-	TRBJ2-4	CSASSGYHIQYF	TGCAGTGCTAGTTCTGGGTACCACATTCAGTACTTC
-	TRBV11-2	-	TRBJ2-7	CASNAGPSYEQYF	TGTGCCAGCAACGCAGGGCCCTCCTACGAGCAGTACTTC
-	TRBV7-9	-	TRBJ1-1	CASSSPVLGFRATEAFF	TGTGCCAGCAGCTCCCCCGTCCTGGGTTTCAGAGCGACTGAAGCTTTCTTT
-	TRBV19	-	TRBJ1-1	CASSMSQATEAFF	TGTGCCAGTAGTATGTCACAGGCCACTGAAGCTTTCTTT
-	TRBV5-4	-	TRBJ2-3	CASSTAPGNTDTQYF	TGTGCCAGCAGCACCGCACCAGGAAATACAGATACGCAGTATTTT
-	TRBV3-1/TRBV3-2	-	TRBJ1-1	CASSRGQNTEAFF	TGTGCCAGCAGCAGGGGTCAGAACACTGAAGCTTTCTTT
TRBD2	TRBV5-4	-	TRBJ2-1	CASSFKTSLDNEQFF	TGTGCCAGCAGCTTTAAGACTAGCTTAGACAATGAGCAGTTCTTC
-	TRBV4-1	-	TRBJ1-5	CASSQESNQPQHF	TGCGCCAGCAGCCAAGAGAGCAATCAGCCCCAGCATTTT
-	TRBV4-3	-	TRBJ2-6	CASSQGRSGANVLTF	TGCGCCAGCAGCCAAGGGAGGTCTGGGGCCAACGTCCTGACTTTC
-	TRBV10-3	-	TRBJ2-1	CATSNQDATGHEQFF	TGTGCCACTAGTAATCAGGACGCCACCGGACATGAGCAGTTCTTC
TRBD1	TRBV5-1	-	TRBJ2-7	CASSPGTGSYEQYF	TGCGCCAGCAGCCCCGGGACAGGCTCCTACGAGCAGTACTTC
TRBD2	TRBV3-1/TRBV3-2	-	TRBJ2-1	CASSGGTTFSSYNEQFF	TGTGCCAGCAGCGGTGGGACTACCTTTAGCTCCTACAATGAGCAGTTCTTC
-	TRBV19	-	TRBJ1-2	CASHRYGGSGYGYTF	TGTGCCAGCCATCGTTATGGGGGGTCCGGCTATGGCTACACCTTC
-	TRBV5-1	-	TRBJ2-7	CASSSGTDLYEQYF	TGCGCCAGCAGCAGCGGGACAGACCTCTACGAGCAGTACTTC
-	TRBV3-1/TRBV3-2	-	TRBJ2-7	CASRGSRGEQYF	TGTGCCAGTAGAGGGTCTCGGGGCGAGCAGTACTTC
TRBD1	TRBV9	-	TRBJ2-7	CASSLSRDRGYEQYF	TGTGCCAGCAGTCTCAGCCGGGACAGGGGGTACGAGCAGTACTTC
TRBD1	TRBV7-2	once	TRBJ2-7	CASSLGSDRVDEQYF	TGTGCCAGCAGCTTAGGGTCGGACAGGGTGGACGAGCAGTACTTC
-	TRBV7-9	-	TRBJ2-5	CASSLGVQRETQYF	TGTGCCAGCAGCTTAGGGGTACAGAGGGAGACCCAGTACTTC
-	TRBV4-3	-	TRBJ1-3	CARSRRGEPGNTIYF	TGCGCCCGCAGCCGCCGAGGGGAGCCTGGAAACACCATATATTTT
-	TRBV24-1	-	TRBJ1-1	CATSQGNGSGSFEAFF	TGTGCCACCAGTCAGGGTAATGGCAGTGGGTCTTTTGAAGCTTTCTTT
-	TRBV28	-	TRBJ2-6	CASSSSRDTSSGANVLTF	TGTGCCAGCAGTTCAAGTCGGGACACCTCCTCTGGGGCCAACGTCCTGACTTTC
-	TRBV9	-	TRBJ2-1	CASGSYNEQFF	TGTGCCAGCGGGTCCTACAATGAGCAGTTCTTC
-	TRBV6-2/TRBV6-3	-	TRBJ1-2	CASSSPAIYGYTF	TGTGCCAGCAGTTCCCCGGCGATCTATGGCTACACCTTC
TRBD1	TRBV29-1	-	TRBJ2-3	CSDRRTGSDTQYF	TGCAGCGACAGGAGGACAGGCTCAGATACGCAGTATTTT
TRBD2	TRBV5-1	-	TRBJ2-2	CASTSEVGGYGTGELFF	TGCGCCAGCACCTCAGAGGTGGGAGGGTATGGCACCGGGGAGCTGTTTTTT
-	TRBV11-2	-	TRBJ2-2	CASSSLPGGQNGELFF	TGTGCCAGCAGCTCCCTCCCGGGGGGCCAGAACGGGGAGCTGTTTTTT
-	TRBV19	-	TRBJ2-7	CASSPFGRIYEQYF	TGTGCCAGTAGCCCCTTCGGACGGATCTACGAGCAGTACTTC
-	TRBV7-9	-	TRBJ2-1	CASSLVVNNEQFF	TGTGCCAGCAGCTTAGTAGTGAACAATGAGCAGTTCTTC
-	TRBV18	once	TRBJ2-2	CASSPRPGPGELFF	TGTGCCAGCTCACCACGACCAGGGCCCGGGGAGCTGTTTTTT
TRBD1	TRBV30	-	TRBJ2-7	CAWSGQGGRGNEQYF	TGTGCCTGGAGCGGACAGGGAGGTCGAGGCAACGAGCAGTACTTC
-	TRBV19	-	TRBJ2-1	CASSIERGLGREQFF	TGTGCCAGTAGTATCGAGAGGGGGCTCGGGAGGGAGCAGTTCTTC
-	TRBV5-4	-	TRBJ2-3	CASSSVVGEGDTQYF	TGTGCCAGCAGCTCGGTCGTGGGGGAAGGAGATACGCAGTATTTT
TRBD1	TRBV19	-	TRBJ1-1	CASSPDRGQNTEAFF	TGTGCCAGTAGTCCGGACAGGGGACAGAACACTGAAGCTTTCTTT
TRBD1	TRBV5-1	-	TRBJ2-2	CASETGGYTGELFF	TGCGCCAGCGAGACAGGGGGCTACACCGGGGAGCTGTTTTTT
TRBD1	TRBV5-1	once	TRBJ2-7	CASSLKQGAYEQYF	TGCGCCAGCAGCCTAAAACAGGGGGCTTACGAGCAGTACTTC
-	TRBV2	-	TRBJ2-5	CASSEAPAGRQETQYF	TGTGCCAGCAGTGAAGCGCCGGCGGGGAGGCAAGAGACCCAGTACTTC
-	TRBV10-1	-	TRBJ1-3	CARTNSRGYSSGNTIYF	TGCGCCAGAACTAACTCGAGGGGCTATTCGAGTGGAAACACCATATATTTT
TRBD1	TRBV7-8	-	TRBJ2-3	CASSLQGAFGTDTQYF	TGTGCCAGCAGCCTACAGGGGGCTTTCGGCACAGATACGCAGTATTTT
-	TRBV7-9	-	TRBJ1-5	CASSLAPGNQPQHF	TGTGCCAGCAGCTTGGCTCCCGGCAATCAGCCCCAGCATTTT
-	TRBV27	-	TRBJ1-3	CASSPLGGGAGNTIYF	TGTGCCAGCAGCCCTCTTGGCGGCGGGGCTGGAAACACCATATATTTT
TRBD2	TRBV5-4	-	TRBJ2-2	CASSYAGLAGGPTGELFF	TGTGCCAGCAGCTATGCGGGACTAGCGGGGGGGCCCACCGGGGAGCTGTTTTTT
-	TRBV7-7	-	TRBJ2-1	CASSLVGGTYNEQFF	TGTGCCAGCAGCTTAGTTGGGGGGACCTACAATGAGCAGTTCTTC
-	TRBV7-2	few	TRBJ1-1	CASSLGLMNTEAFF	TGTGCCAGCAGCTTAGGTCTAATGAACACTGAAGCTTTCTTT
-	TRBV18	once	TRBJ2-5	CASSPTVQETQYF	TGTGCCAGCTCACCGACAGTCCAAGAGACCCAGTACTTC
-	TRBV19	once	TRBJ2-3	CASSIRAPGEDTQYF	TGTGCCAGTAGTATCCGGGCCCCCGGGGAAGATACGCAGTATTTT
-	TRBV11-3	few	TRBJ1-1	CASSLLGSTTEAFF	TGTGCCAGCAGCTTACTGGGTTCGACAACTGAAGCTTTCTTT